These T cell receptor beta chains were read from a single sample in a study of response to subunit inactivated influenza vaccine. TCRdb ran MiXCR on the RT-PCR reads and lists one entry per CDR3 protein. The sample holds hundreds of thousands of distinct CDR3 sequences, 11% seen once. This sample was also put to use in a study of T cells expressing NK-cell markers.

The sample in question was PBMCs from blood, obtained on the day of vaccination. The receptors originated from a man aged 50 or older who received an inactivated influenza vaccine. Each CDR3 is given with its conserved first and last residue. Each record gives: clone size, V gene, J gene, CDR3 length, D gene, CDR3 protein, CDR3 DNA. D genes are given only for firm matches. Some rows have no size entry. The others give once, few or many, or a class for an expanded clone.

>-|TRBV10-3|TRBJ2-1|16|TRBD2
CAISAASGRADNEQFF
TGTGCCATCAGTGCGGCTAGCGGGAGGGCCGACAATGAGCAGTTCTTC
>-|TRBV5-1|TRBJ2-6|18|TRBD1
CASSLGGTGVSGANVLTF
TGCGCCAGCAGCCTGGGGGGGACAGGGGTCTCTGGGGCCAACGTCCTGACTTTC
>-|TRBV29-1|TRBJ2-3|13|-
CSVGGIGTDTQYF
TGCAGCGTTGGGGGAATTGGCACAGATACGCAGTATTTT
>-|TRBV4-2|TRBJ2-1|18|TRBD1
CASSQLPPDRGNYNEQFF
TGTGCCAGCAGCCAATTGCCACCTGACAGGGGGAACTACAATGAGCAGTTCTTC
>once|TRBV7-2|TRBJ2-5|13|-
CASSFRQGGTQYF
TGTGCCAGCAGCTTTAGGCAGGGAGGGACCCAGTACTTC
>-|TRBV6-5|TRBJ2-3|15|TRBD2
CASSLGLAGGLKEYF
TGTGCCAGCAGTTTGGGACTAGCGGGGGGGCTAAAGGAATATTTT
>-|TRBV27|TRBJ2-4|14|-
CASSSRGAKNIQYF
TGTGCCAGCAGTAGCAGGGGTGCCAAAAACATTCAGTACTTC
>many|TRBV28|TRBJ2-1|16|TRBD2
CASTLLAGRGYNEQFF
TGTGCCAGCACCCTCCTAGCGGGACGGGGGTACAATGAGCAGTTCTTC
>-|TRBV6-2/TRBV6-3|TRBJ2-1|16|TRBD2
CASTVTSGLPYNEQFF
TGTGCCAGCACCGTGACTAGCGGGTTACCCTACAATGAGCAGTTCTTC
>-|TRBV4-2|TRBJ2-1|15|-
CASSQERRGFDEQFF
TGTGCCAGCAGCCAAGAGAGGAGGGGATTCGATGAGCAGTTCTTC
>few|TRBV4-1|TRBJ1-6|13|-
CASSQVRSSPLHF
TGCGCCAGCAGCCAAGTAAGGAGCTCACCCCTCCACTTT
>-|TRBV6-2/TRBV6-3|TRBJ2-5|16|TRBD2
CASSYASGGPQETQYF
TGTGCCAGCAGTTACGCTAGCGGGGGCCCGCAAGAGACCCAGTACTTC
>-|TRBV30|TRBJ1-5|13|-
CAWGTDSNQPQHF
TGTGCCTGGGGCACGGATAGCAATCAGCCCCAGCATTTT
>few|TRBV11-2|TRBJ2-2|18|TRBD1
CASSLGGGRGLNTGELFF
TGTGCCAGCAGCTTAGGAGGGGGCCGGGGATTAAACACCGGGGAGCTGTTTTTT
>-|TRBV5-1|TRBJ2-4|15|-
CASSLVTGAKNIQYF
TGCGCCAGCAGCTTGGTCACTGGAGCCAAAAACATTCAGTACTTC